The clone carrying this TCR beta chain was counted a single time. No antigen is known for it. V lost 1 base and J 13 bases, leaving 17 bases between the germline ends. The CDR3 runs to 14 residues. The germline gives CDR1 MNHNS, CDR2 SASEGT. These data come from a study of OX40 agonist ivuxolimab in advanced cancers. Study-level background: Every patient in dose escalation had hepatocellular carcinoma, melanoma, renal cell or head and neck cancer.

Individuals having autoimmune disease history or systemic immunosuppression were not enrolled. Repertoires were generated with immunoSEQ multiplex PCR, while TCRdb's copy carries only in-frame clones and drops some. The sample has 42,000 or so clones; 85% to 90% are singletons. The study's findings and limits: Expanded clones belonging to CD8+ T cells outnumbered, on average, those of CD4+. Clonal expansion was seen in CD4+ and CD8+ blood T cells by week 6 at 0.1 to 3.0 mg/kg.

This receptor was identified in an adult with an advanced solid tumor such as melanoma, head and neck, liver or kidney cancer. The material sequenced was CD4+ or CD8+ T cells sorted from blood, taken in a trial of the OX40 agonist ivuxolimab. This chain uses TRBV6-1 with TRBJ2-1; tentative D call: TRBD2 (6 bases). The CDR3 loop is CASSEDREDYGQFF. The CDR3 coding sequence is TGTGCCAGCAGTGAAGACCGTGAGGACTACGGTCAGTTCTTC.